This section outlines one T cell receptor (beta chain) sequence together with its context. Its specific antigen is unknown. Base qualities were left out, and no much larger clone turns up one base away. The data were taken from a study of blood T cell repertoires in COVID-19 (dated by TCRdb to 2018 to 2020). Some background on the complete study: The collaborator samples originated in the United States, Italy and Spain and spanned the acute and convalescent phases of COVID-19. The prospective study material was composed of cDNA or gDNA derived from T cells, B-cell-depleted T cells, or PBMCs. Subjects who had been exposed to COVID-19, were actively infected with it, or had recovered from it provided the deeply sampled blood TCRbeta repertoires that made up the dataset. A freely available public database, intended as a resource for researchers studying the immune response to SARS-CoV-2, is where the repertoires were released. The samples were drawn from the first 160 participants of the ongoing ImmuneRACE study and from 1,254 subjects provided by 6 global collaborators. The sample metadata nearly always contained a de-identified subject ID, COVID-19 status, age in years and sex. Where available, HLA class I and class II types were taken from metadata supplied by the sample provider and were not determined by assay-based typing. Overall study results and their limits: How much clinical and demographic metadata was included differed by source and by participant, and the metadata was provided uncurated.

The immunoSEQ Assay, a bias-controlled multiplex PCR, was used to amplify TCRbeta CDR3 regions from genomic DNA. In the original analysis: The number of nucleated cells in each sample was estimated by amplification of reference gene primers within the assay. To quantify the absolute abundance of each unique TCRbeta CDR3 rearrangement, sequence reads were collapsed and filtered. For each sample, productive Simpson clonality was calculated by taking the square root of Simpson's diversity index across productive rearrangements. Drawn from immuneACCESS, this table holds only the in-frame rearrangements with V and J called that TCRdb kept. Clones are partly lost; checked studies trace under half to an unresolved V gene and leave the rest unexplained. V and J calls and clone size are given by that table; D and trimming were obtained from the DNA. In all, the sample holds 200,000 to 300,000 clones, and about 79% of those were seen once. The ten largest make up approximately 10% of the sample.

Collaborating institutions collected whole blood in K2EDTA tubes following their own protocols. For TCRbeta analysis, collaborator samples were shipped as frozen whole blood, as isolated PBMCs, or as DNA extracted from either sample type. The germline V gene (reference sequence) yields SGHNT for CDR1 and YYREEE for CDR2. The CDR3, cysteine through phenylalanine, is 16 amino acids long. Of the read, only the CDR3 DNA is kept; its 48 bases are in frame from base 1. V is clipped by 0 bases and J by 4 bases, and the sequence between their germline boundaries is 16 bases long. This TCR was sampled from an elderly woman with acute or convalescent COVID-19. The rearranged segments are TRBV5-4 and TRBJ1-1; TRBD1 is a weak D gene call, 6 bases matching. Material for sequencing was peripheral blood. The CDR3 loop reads CASSLEGLKGGTEAFF. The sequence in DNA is TGTGCCAGCAGCTTGGAAGGGCTTAAAGGGGGCACTGAAGCTTTCTTT.